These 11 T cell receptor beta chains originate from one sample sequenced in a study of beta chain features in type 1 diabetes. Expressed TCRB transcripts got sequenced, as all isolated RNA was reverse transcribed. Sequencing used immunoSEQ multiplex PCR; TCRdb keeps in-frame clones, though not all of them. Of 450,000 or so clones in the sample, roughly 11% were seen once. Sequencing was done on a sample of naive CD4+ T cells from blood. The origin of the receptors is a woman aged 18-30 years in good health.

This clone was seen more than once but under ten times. The CDR3, as DNA: TGCGCCAGCAGCCAAGTTCAGCGGGGAGAGACCCAGTACTTC. Translating gives CASSQVQRGETQYF. The chain uses TRBV4-3 and TRBJ2-5; TRBD2 matches at 7 bases. The germline V gene encodes CDR1 LGHNA and CDR2 YSLEER. Trimming took 1 base from V and 4 from J; bases not matched to a gene: 3. This CDR3 has 14 residues.

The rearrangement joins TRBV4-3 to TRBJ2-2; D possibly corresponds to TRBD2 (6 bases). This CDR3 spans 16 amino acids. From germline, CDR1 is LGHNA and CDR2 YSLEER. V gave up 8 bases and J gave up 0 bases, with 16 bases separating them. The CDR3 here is CASSFAGGANTGELFF. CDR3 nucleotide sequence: TGCGCCAGCTCGTTTGCCGGAGGGGCGAACACCGGGGAGCTGTTTTTT.

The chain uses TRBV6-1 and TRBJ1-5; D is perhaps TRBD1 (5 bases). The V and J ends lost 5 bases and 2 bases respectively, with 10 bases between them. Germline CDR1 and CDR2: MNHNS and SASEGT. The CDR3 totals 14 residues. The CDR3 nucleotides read TGTGCCAGCAGTTCAACAGGTGGCAATCAGCCCCAGCATTTT. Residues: CASSSTGGNQPQHF.

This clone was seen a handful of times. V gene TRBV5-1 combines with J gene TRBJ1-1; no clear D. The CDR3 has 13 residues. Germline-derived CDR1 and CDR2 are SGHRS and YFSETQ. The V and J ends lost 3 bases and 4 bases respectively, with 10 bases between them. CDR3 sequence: CASSYQGPTEAFF. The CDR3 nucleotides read TGCGCCAGCAGCTACCAAGGGCCCACTGAAGCTTTCTTT.

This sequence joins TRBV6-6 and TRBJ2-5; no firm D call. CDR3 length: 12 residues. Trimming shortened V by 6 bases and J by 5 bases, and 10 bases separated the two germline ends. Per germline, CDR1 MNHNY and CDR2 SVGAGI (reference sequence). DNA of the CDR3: TGTGCCAGCAGGGCCGCGGACGAGACCCAGTACTTC. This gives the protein CASRAADETQYF.

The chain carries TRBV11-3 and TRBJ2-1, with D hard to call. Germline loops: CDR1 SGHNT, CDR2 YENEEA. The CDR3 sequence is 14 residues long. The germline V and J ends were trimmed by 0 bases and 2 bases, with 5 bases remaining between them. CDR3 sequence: CASSLDRTYNEQFF. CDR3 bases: TGTGCCAGCAGCTTAGATCGAACCTACAATGAGCAGTTCTTC.

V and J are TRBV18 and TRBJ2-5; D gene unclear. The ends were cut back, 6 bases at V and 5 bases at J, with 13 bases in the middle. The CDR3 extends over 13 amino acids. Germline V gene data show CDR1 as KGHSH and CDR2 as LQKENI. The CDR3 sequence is CASSESLAETQYF. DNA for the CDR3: TGTGCCAGCTCCGAGTCCCTCGCCGAGACCCAGTACTTC.

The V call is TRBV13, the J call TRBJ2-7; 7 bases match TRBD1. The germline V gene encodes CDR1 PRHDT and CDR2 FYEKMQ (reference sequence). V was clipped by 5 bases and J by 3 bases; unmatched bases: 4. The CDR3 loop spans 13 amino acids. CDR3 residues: CASSTGVDYEQYF. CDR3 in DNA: TGTGCCAGCAGCACAGGGGTGGACTACGAGCAGTACTTC. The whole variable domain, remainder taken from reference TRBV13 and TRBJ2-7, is AAGVIQSPRHLIKEKRETATLKCYPIPRHDTVYWYQQGPGQDPQFLISFYEKMQSDKGSIPDRFSAQQFSDYHSELNMSSLELGDSALYFCASSTGVDYEQYFGPGTRLTVT.

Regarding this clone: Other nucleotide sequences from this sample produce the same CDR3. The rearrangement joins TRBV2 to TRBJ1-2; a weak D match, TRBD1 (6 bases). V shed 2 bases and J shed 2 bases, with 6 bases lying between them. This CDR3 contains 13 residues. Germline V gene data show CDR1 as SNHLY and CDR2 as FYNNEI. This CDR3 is CASSEQGNYGYTF. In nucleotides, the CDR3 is TGTGCCAGCAGTGAACAGGGGAACTATGGCTACACCTTC.

The CDR3 sequence is CASSQALAIDYEQYF. For the CDR3, the DNA is TGTGCCAGCAGCCAAGCTCTAGCAATCGACTACGAGCAGTACTTC. The rearrangement joins TRBV4-2 to TRBJ2-7; possibly TRBD2 for D (5 bases). Germline loops: CDR1 LGHNA, CDR2 YNFKEQ. The V end lost 1 base, the J end lost 3 bases, and 13 bases lay between the germline ends. The CDR3 has 15 residues.

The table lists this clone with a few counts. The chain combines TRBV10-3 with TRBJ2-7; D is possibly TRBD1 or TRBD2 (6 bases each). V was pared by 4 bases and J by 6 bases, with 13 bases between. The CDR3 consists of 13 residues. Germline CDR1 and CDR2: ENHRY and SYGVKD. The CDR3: CAISAGAGSEQYF. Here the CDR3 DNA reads TGTGCCATCAGTGCGGGGGCCGGAAGCGAGCAGTACTTC.